This T cell receptor beta chain derives from a study of blood T cell repertoires in COVID-19. This table comes from immunoSEQ multiplex PCR, and its TCRdb copy is limited to in-frame clones, with some not included. This sample has some 100,000 clones; about 85% occur once, and the top ten carry 13%. The TCR was taken from a man in his fifties with active or convalescent COVID-19. Sequenced sample: peripheral blood.

CDR3 bases: TGTGCCAGCAGCCTCGACATGGTTGGTAATTCACCCCTCCACTTT. Translating it yields CASSLDMVGNSPLHF. The chain combines TRBV2 with TRBJ1-6; unclear D gene. The length of the CDR3 is 15 residues. CDR1 SNHLY and CDR2 FYNNEI come from the germline V gene. V gave up 6 bases and J gave up 6 bases, with 15 bases separating them.